This is a list of T cell receptor beta chains from one sample in a study of blood T cell repertoires in COVID-19. Some clones are missing from TCRdb's copy, which holds only in-frame ones; the method was immunoSEQ multiplex PCR. This sample has more than 9,500 clones; approximately 80% occur once, and the top ten carry under 5%. The sample was peripheral blood. All receptors come from a woman in her sixties with acute or convalescent COVID-19. Each CDR3 is given with its conserved first and last residue. Fields, in order: clone size, J gene, D gene, V gene, CDR3 protein, CDR3 DNA. The D gene is left open where the match is weak. Expanded clones are given a class, and other clones once, few, many or no size at all.

>.|TRBJ1-6|TRBD1|TRBV6-5
CASRLGQGPSPLHF
TGTGCCAGCAGACTAGGACAGGGGCCCTCACCCCTCCACTTT
>few|TRBJ1-1|.|TRBV5-6
CASSFIGGEAFF
TGTGCCAGCAGCTTCATCGGCGGTGAAGCTTTCTTT
>.|TRBJ1-4|.|TRBV9
CASSVGGEEKLFF
TGTGCCAGCAGCGTAGGGGGCGAGGAAAAACTGTTTTTT
>.|TRBJ2-2|.|TRBV27
CASSLSGQPGELFF
TGTGCCAGCAGTTTATCAGGACAGCCCGGGGAGCTGTTTTTT
>.|TRBJ2-7|.|TRBV19
CASSMVGGSYEQYF
TGTGCCAGTAGTATGGTAGGAGGCTCCTACGAGCAGTACTTC
>once|TRBJ1-6|.|TRBV3-1/TRBV3-2
CASSQGTTGRLSPLHF
TGTGCCAGCAGCCAAGGGACCACAGGGCGTCTGTCACCCCTCCACTTT
>.|TRBJ2-3|.|TRBV7-8
CASSERVQSRLGDTQYF
TGTGCCAGCAGCGAGAGGGTACAGTCCAGATTGGGGGATACGCAGTATTTT
>.|TRBJ1-1|.|TRBV20-1
CSASGGGGENTEAFF
TGCAGTGCTAGTGGAGGGGGGGGCGAGAACACTGAAGCTTTCTTT
>.|TRBJ1-2|.|TRBV10-3
CAISDITPGKNGYTF
TGTGCCATCAGTGACATTACTCCCGGGAAGAATGGCTACACCTTC
>few|TRBJ1-3|.|TRBV4-2
CASSQSRDNSGNTIYF
TGTGCCAGCAGCCAAAGCCGGGACAACTCTGGAAACACCATATATTTT
>few|TRBJ2-3|TRBD2|TRBV7-3
CASSASGGRADTQYF
TGTGCCAGCAGCGCTAGCGGGGGAAGGGCAGATACGCAGTATTTT
>.|TRBJ1-5|.|TRBV6-6
CASSYSEDNQPQHF
TGTGCCAGCAGTTACTCGGAGGACAATCAGCCCCAGCATTTT
>.|TRBJ2-7|.|TRBV23-1
CASSLGQRYEQYF
TGCGCCAGCAGTCTCGGACAGCGATACGAGCAGTACTTC
>.|TRBJ2-3|.|TRBV18
CASSPQRGKDTQYF
TGTGCCAGCTCACCACAACGGGGGAAAGATACGCAGTATTTT
>.|TRBJ1-1|.|TRBV10-2
CASRRGVTNTEAFF
TGCGCCAGCAGAAGGGGCGTAACGAACACTGAAGCTTTCTTT